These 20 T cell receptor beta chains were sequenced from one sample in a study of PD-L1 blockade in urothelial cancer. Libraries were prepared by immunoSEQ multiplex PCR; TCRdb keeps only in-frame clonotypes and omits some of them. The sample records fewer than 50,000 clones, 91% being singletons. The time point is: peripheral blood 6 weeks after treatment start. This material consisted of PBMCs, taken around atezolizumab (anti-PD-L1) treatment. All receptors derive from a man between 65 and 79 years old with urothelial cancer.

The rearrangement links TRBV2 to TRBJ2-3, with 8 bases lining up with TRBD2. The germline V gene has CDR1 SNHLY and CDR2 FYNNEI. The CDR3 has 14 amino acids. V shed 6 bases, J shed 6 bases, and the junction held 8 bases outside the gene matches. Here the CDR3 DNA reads TGTGCCAGCAGCCCTCCGGGACTAGGGGATACGCAGTATTTT. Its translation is CASSPPGLGDTQYF. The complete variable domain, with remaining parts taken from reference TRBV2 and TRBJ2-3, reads EPEVTQTPSHQVTQMGQEVILRCVPISNHLYFYWYRQILGQKVEFLVSFYNNEISEKSEIFDDQFSVERPDGSNFTLKIRSTKLEDSAMYFCASSPPGLGDTQYFGPGTRLTVL.

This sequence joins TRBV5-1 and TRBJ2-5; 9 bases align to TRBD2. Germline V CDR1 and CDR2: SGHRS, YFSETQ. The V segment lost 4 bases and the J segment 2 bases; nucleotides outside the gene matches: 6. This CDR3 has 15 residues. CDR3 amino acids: CASSRPSGGQETQYF. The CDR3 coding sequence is TGCGCCAGCAGCCGTCCCAGCGGGGGGCAAGAGACCCAGTACTTC. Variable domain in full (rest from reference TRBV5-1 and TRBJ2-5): KAGVTQTPRYLIKTRGQQVTLSCSPISGHRSVSWYQQTPGQGLQFLFEYFSETQRNKGNFPGRFSGRQFSNSRSEMNVSTLELGDSALYLCASSRPSGGQETQYFGPGTRLLVL.

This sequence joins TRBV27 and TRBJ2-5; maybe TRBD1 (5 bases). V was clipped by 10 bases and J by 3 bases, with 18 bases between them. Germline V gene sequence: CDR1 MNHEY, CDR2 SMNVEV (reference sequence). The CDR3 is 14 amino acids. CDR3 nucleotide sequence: TGTGCCACTAGAAAATCTATAGGGGAAGAGACCCAGTACTTC. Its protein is CATRKSIGEETQYF.

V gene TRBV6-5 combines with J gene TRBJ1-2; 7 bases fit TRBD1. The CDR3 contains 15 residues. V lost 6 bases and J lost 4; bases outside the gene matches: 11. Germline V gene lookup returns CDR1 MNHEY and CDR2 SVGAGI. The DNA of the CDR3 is TGTGCCAGCAGCCGTAGGACCCGGGACAGCTATGGCTACACCTTC. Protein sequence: CASSRRTRDSYGYTF.

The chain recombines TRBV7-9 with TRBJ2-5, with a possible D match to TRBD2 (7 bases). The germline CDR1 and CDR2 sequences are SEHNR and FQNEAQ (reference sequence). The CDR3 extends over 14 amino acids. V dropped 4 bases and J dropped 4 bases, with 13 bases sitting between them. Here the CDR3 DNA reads TGTGCCAGCAGCTCCCCGGGGGGCCGAGAGACCCAGTACTTC. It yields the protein CASSSPGGRETQYF.

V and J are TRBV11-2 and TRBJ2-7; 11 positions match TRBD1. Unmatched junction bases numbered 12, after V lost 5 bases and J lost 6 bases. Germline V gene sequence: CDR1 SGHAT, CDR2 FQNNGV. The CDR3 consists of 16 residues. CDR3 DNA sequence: TGTGCCAGCAGCCCTAGGACAGGGGGCTTTTCGAGCGAGCAGTACTTC. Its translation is CASSPRTGGFSSEQYF.

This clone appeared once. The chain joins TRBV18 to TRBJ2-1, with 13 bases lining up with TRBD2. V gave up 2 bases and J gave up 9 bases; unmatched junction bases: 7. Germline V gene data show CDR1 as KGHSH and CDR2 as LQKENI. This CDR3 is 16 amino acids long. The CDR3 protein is CASSPGLAGVPSEQFF. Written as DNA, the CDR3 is TGTGCCAGCTCACCAGGACTAGCGGGAGTCCCCAGTGAGCAGTTCTTC.

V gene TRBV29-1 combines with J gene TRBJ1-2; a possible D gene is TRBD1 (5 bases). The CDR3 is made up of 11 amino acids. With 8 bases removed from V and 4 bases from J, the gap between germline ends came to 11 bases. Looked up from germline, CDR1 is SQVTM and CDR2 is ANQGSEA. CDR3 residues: CSSAGVYGYTF. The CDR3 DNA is TGCAGCTCGGCGGGGGTCTATGGCTACACCTTC.

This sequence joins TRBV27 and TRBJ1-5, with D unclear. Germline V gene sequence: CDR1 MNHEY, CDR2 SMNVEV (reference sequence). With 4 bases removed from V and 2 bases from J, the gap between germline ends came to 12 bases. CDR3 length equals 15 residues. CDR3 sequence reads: CASSSEGVGNQPQHF. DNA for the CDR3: TGTGCCAGCAGTTCAGAGGGAGTGGGCAATCAGCCCCAGCATTTT.

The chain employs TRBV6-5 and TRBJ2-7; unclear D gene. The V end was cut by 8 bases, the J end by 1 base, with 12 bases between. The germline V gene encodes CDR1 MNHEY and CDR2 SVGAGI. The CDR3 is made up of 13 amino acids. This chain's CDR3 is CASSLGRSYEQYF. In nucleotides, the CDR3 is TGTGCCAGCTCCCTAGGAAGGTCCTACGAGCAGTACTTC.

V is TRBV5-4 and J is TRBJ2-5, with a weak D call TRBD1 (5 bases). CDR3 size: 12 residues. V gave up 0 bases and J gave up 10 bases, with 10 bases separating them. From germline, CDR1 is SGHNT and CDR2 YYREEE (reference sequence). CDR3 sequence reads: CASSLVDQGQYF. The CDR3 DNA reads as TGTGCCAGCAGCTTGGTAGATCAGGGCCAGTACTTC.

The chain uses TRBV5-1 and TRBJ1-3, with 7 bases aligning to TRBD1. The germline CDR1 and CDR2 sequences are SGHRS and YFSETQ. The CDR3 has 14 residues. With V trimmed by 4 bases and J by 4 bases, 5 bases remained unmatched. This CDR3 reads CASSKTGSGNTIYF. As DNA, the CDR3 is TGCGCCAGCAGCAAGACAGGGTCCGGAAACACCATATATTTT.

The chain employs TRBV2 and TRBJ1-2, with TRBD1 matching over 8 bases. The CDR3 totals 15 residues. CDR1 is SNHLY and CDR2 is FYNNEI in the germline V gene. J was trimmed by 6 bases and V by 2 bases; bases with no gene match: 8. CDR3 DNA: TGTGCCAGCAGTGAACAAAGGCAGGGGGCTAATGGCTACACCTTC. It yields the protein CASSEQRQGANGYTF.

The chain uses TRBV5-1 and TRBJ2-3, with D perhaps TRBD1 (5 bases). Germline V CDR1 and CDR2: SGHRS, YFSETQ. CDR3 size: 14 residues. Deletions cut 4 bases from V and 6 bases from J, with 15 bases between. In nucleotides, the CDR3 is TGCGCCAGCAGCACCACCACAGGACGGGATACGCAGTATTTT. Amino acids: CASSTTTGRDTQYF.

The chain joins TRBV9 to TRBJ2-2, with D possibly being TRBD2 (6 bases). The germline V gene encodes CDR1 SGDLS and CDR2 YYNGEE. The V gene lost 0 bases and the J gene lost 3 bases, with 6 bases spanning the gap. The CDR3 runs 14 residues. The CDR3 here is CASSVGGDTGELFF. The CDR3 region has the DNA TGTGCCAGCAGCGTAGGGGGGGACACCGGGGAGCTGTTTTTT. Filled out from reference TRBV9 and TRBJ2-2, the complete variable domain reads DSGVTQTPKHLITATGQRVTLRCSPRSGDLSVYWYQQSLDQGLQFLIQYYNGEERAKGNILERFSAQQFPDLHSELNLSSLELGDSALYFCASSVGGDTGELFFGEGSRLTVL.

This chain's CDR3 is CASSYSRTGGETQYF. In DNA, the CDR3 is TGTGCCAGCAGTTACTCAAGGACAGGGGGGGAGACCCAGTACTTC. The gene calls are TRBV6-5 and TRBJ2-5, with TRBD1 matching 10 bases. Germline lookup yields CDR1 MNHEY and CDR2 SVGAGI. V trimming: 0 bases; J trimming: 5 bases; junction bases outside the gene matches: 3. This CDR3 is 15 amino acids long.

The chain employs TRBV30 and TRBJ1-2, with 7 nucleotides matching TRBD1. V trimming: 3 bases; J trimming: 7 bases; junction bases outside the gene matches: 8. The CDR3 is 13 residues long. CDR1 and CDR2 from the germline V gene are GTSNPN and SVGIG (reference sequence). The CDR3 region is CAWSPDRVGGYTF. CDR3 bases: TGTGCCTGGAGCCCCGACAGGGTTGGTGGCTACACCTTC. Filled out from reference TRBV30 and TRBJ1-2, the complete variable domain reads SQTIHQWPATLVQPVGSPLSLECTVEGTSNPNLYWYRQAAGRGLQLLFYSVGIGQISSEVPQNLSASRPQDRQFILSSKKLLLSDSGFYLCAWSPDRVGGYTFGSGTRLTVV.

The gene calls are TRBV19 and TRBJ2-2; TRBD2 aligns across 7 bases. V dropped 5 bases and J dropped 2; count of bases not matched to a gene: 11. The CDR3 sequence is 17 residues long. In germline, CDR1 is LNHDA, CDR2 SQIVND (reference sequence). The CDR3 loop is CASSYSGHAFNTGELFF. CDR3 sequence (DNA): TGTGCCAGTAGTTATAGCGGGCACGCCTTTAACACCGGGGAGCTGTTTTTT.

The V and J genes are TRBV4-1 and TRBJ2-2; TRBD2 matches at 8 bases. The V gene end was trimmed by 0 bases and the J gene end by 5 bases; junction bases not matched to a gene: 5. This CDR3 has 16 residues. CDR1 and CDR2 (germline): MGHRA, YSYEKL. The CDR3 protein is CASSQEPSGRTGELFF. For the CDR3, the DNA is TGCGCCAGCAGCCAAGAACCTAGCGGGCGAACCGGGGAGCTGTTTTTT.

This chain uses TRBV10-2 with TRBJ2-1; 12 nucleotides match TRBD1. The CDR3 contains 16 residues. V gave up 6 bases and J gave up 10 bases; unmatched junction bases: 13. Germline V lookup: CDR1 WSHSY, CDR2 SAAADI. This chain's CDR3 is CASSMGQGALTVEQFF. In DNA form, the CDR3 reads TGCGCCAGCAGCATGGGACAGGGGGCGCTTACCGTCGAGCAGTTCTTC.